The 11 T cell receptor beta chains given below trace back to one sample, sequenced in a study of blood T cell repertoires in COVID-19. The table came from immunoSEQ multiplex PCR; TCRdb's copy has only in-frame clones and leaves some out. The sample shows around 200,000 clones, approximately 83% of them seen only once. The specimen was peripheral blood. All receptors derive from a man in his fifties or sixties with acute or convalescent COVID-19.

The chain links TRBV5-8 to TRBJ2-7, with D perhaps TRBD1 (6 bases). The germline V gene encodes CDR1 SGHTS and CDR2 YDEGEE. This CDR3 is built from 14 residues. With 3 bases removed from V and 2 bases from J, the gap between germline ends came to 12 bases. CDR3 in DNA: TGTGCCAGCAGCTACTTACAGGGTCCCTACGAGCAGTACTTC. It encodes CASSYLQGPYEQYF.

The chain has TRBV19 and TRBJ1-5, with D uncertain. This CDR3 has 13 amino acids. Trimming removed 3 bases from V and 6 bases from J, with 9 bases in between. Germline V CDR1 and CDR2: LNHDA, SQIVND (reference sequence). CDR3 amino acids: CASSIRLGQPQHF. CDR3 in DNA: TGTGCCAGTAGTATCAGGTTGGGTCAGCCCCAGCATTTT.

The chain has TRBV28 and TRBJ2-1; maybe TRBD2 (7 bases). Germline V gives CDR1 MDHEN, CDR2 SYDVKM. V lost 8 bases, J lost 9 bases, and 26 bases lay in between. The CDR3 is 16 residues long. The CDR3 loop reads CASVTSGAGVAGEQFF. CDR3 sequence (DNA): TGTGCCAGCGTCACATCAGGGGCGGGGGTGGCCGGTGAGCAGTTCTTC. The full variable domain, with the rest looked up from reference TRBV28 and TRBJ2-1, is DVKVTQSSRYLVKRTGEKVFLECVQDMDHENMFWYRQDPGLGLRLIYFSYDVKMKEKGDIPEGYSVSREKKERFSLILESASTNQTSMYLCASVTSGAGVAGEQFFGPGTRLTVL.

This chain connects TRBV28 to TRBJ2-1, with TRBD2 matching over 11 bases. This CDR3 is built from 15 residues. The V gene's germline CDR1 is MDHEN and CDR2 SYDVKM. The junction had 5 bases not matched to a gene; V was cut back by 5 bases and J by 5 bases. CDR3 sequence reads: CASSPGLAGNNEQFF. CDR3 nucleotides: TGTGCCAGCAGTCCCGGACTAGCGGGTAACAATGAGCAGTTCTTC.

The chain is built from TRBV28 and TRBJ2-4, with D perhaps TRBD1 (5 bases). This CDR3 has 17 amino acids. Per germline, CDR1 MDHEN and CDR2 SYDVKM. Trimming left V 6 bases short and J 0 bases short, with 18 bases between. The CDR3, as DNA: TGTGCCAGCAGCAACCCCGTTAAGGGGCTAGCCAAAAACATTCAGTACTTC. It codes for CASSNPVKGLAKNIQYF.

The CDR3 sequence is CASKGQMNTEAFF. CDR3 in DNA: TGTGCCAGCAAAGGACAGATGAACACTGAAGCTTTCTTT. The chain links TRBV7-3 to TRBJ1-1; TRBD1 might be the D (6 bases). V was pared by 7 bases and J by 0 bases, with 9 bases between. The CDR3 is 13 residues long. Germline V gives CDR1 SGHTA, CDR2 FQGTGA.

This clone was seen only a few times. DNA for the CDR3: TGTGCCAGCAGGAAAGGGAGCGGTGGCGAGCAGTACTTC. It yields the protein CASRKGSGGEQYF. This chain connects TRBV6-6 to TRBJ2-7; possible D gene TRBD2, 5 bases. Trimming removed 6 bases at V and 6 bases at J, with 15 bases between. The V gene's germline CDR1 is MNHNY and CDR2 SVGAGI (reference sequence). The CDR3 consists of 13 residues.

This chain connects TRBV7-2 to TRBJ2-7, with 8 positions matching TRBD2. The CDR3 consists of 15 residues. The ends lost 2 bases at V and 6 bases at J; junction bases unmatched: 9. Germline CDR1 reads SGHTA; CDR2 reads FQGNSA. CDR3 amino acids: CASSLSNSGVREQYF. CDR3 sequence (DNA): TGTGCCAGCAGCTTAAGTAATAGCGGGGTACGCGAGCAGTACTTC.

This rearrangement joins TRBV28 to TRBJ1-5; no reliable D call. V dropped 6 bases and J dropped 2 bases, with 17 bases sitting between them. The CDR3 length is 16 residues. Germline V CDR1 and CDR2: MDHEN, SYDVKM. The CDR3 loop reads CASSPLAEVGNQPQHF. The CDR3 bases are TGTGCCAGCAGCCCCCTAGCGGAGGTTGGCAATCAGCCCCAGCATTTT.

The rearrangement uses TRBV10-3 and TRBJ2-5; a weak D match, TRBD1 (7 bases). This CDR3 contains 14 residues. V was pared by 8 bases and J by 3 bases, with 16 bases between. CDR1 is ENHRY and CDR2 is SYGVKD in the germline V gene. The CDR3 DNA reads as TGTGCCATCGGGGGGACCGGGACAGAAGAGACCCAGTACTTC. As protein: CAIGGTGTEETQYF.

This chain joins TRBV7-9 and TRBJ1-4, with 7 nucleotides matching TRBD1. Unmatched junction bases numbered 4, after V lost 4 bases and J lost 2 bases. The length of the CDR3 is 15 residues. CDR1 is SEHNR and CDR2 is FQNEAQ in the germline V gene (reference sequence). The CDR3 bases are TGTGCCAGCAGCTCGCAGGGGGTGACTAATGAAAAACTGTTTTTT. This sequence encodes CASSSQGVTNEKLFF. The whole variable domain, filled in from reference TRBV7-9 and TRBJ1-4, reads DTGVSQNPRHKITKRGQNVTFRCDPISEHNRLYWYRQTLGQGPEFLTYFQNEAQLEKSRLLSDRFSAERPKGSFSTLEIQRTEQGDSAMYLCASSSQGVTNEKLFFGSGTQLSVL.